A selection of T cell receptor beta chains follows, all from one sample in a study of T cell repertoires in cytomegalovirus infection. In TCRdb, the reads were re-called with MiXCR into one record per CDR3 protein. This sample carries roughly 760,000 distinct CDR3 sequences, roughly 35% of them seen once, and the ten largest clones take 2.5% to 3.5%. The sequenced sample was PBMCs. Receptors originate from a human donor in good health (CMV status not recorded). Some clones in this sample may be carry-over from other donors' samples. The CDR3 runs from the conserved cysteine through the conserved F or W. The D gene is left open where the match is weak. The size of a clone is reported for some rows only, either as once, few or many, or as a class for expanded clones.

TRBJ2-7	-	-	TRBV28	TGTGCCAGCAGTTTTGGGGACGAGACCTCCTACGAGCAGTACTTC	CASSFGDETSYEQYF
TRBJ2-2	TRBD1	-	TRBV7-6	TGTGCCAGCAGCTTAGTTCCGACAGGGGGCTCCATCGGGGAGCTGTTTTTT	CASSLVPTGGSIGELFF
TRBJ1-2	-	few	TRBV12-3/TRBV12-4	TGTGCCAGCAGTCCTCAGGGTAGGGGCTATGGCTACACCTTC	CASSPQGRGYGYTF
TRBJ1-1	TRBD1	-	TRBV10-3	TGTGCCATCAGGACAGGGGGCACTGAAGCTTTATTT	CAIRTGGTEALF
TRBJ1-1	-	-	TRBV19	TGTGCCAGTAGTATTGTAGGGGGGTCTATGAACACTGAAGCTTTCTTT	CASSIVGGSMNTEAFF
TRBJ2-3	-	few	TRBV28	TGTGCCAGCAGTCCCGGGGGTGGGGAGGTTCGCACAGATACGCAGTATTTT	CASSPGGGEVRTDTQYF
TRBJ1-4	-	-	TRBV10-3	TGTGCCATCAGGGCCCGGGGAAAACTGTTTTTT	CAIRARGKLFF
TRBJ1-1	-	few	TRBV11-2	TGTGCCAGCAGCTGGGGGCGGCAGTTGAACACTGAAGCTTTCTTT	CASSWGRQLNTEAFF
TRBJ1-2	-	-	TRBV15	TGTGCCACCAGCAGACGCGGACAACTCCGGCATGGCTACACCTTC	CATSRRGQLRHGYTF
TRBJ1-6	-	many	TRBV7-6	TGTGCCAGCAGCTTAGTAGTTGATAATTCACCCCTCCACTTT	CASSLVVDNSPLHF
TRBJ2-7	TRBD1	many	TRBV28	TGTGCCAGCAGTGATCCCGGGACAGGCTACGAGCAGTACTTC	CASSDPGTGYEQYF
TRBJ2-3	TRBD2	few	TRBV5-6	TGTGCCAGCAGCCCGGGACTAGCGTTCAGCACAGATACGCAGTATTTT	CASSPGLAFSTDTQYF
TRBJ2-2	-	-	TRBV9	TGTGCCAGCAGCGTAAATAGAAACAGGCCAAACACCGGGGAGCTGTTTTTT	CASSVNRNRPNTGELFF
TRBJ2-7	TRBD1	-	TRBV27	TGTGCCAGCAGTCCGACAGGGGTGGAAGACGAGCAGTACTTC	CASSPTGVEDEQYF
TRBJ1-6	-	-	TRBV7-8	TGTGCCAGCAGTTTAGACGGAATTCATATGTATAATTCACCCCTCCACTTT	CASSLDGIHMYNSPLHF
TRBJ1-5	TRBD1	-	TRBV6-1	TGTGCCAGCAGTAAAGGACAGGGGGGTCAGCCCCAGCATTTT	CASSKGQGGQPQHF
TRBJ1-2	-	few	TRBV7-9	TGTGCCAGCAGCTTATCGGGGGGCGACTATGGCTACACCTTC	CASSLSGGDYGYTF
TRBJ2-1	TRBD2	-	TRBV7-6	TGTGCCAGCAGCTTATCTCCGCCGGGACTAGCGGGACATGAGCAGTTCTTC	CASSLSPPGLAGHEQFF
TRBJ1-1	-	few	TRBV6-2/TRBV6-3	TGTGCCAGCAGTTACTCGATCGTCGCGGGGGACACTGAAGCTTTCTTT	CASSYSIVAGDTEAFF
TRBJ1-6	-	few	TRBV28	TGTGCCAGCAGTTTGGAACGCGTTCTCCACTTT	CASSLERVLHF
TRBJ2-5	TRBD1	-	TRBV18	TGTGCCAGCTACCCGGACAGGGAGGAGGAGACCCAGTGCTTC	CASYPDREEETQCF
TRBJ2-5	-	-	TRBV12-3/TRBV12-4	TGTGCCAGCAGTTTAGGGCTGGACAGACAAGAGACCCAGTACTTC	CASSLGLDRQETQYF
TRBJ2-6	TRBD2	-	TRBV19	TGTGCCATTAGCCCCGGGGGGGTTATGTCTTCTGGGGCCAACGTCCTGACTTTC	CAISPGGVMSSGANVLTF